The 11 T cell receptor beta chains in this list originate from one sample, sequenced in a study of T-cell reconstitution after alpha-beta-depleted transplantation in children (dated by TCRdb to 2016 to 2017). Preparation of the library involved PCR. The listed sequencing device is Illumina HiSeq 2500. To normalize quantification of the TCRbeta repertoire, the TCR libraries were built with molecular barcoding that relied on unique molecular identifiers. The public sequencing data were trimmed at Q25 with fastp and processed into clonotypes with MiXCR by TCRdb, which kept only in-frame beta chains. Rows with one shared CDR3 protein collapse into an entry with the most common genes and DNA. The sample includes 350,000 to 400,000 distinct CDR3 sequences, with 13% observed a single time. The ten largest account for around 4.5% of the sample. The material was PBMCs, obtained from the stem cell graft. These receptors were collected from a human donor who donated a stem cell graft to a child with Fanconi anemia.

The sample holds many counts of this clonotype. The J gene is TRBJ2-3, the V gene TRBV5-5; TRBD1 matches at 10 bases. V dropped 6 bases and J dropped 0; count of bases not matched to a gene: 4. Per the germline V gene, CDR1 is SGHKS and CDR2 is YYEKEE (reference sequence). The CDR3 spans 15 residues. CDR3 amino acids: CASTRQGASTDTQYF. The CDR3 bases are TGTGCCAGCACCCGACAGGGGGCGAGCACAGATACGCAGTATTTT.

This clonotype showed up just a few times. The chain links TRBV5-4 to TRBJ1-1; possible D gene TRBD1, 5 bases. V lost 0 bases and J 1 base, leaving 19 bases between the germline ends. CDR1 and CDR2 from the germline V gene are SGHNT and YYREEE (reference sequence). CDR3 size: 18 residues. CDR3 loop: CASSLGGRAAWRNTEAFF. The CDR3 region has the DNA TGTGCCAGCAGCTTGGGGGGCAGGGCGGCCTGGCGGAACACTGAAGCTTTCTTT.

This clonotype has a count of ten or more. The chain is built from TRBV5-1 and TRBJ2-1, with D perhaps TRBD1 or TRBD2 (5 bases each). This CDR3 contains 13 residues. Between the trimmed V and J ends, which lost 0 bases and 6 bases, there was a span of 7 bases. Looked up from germline, CDR1 is SGHRS and CDR2 is YFSETQ. The CDR3 loop is CASSLGGANEQFF. The CDR3 bases are TGCGCCAGCAGCTTGGGAGGGGCCAATGAGCAGTTCTTC.

This clonotype has a count of ten or more. V gene TRBV5-1 combines with J gene TRBJ1-2; tentatively, D is TRBD1 (5 bases). This CDR3 has 15 residues. Germline CDR1 and CDR2: SGHRS and YFSETQ. The ends were cut back, 0 bases at V and 2 bases at J, with 11 bases in the middle. As DNA, the CDR3 is TGCGCCAGCAGCTTGGGTCAGGGTATCAACTATGGCTACACCTTC. It specifies CASSLGQGINYGYTF. Drawing the rest from reference TRBV5-1 and TRBJ1-2, the complete variable domain is KAGVTQTPRYLIKTRGQQVTLSCSPISGHRSVSWYQQTPGQGLQFLFEYFSETQRNKGNFPGRFSGRQFSNSRSEMNVSTLELGDSALYLCASSLGQGINYGYTFGSGTRLTVV.

The V call is TRBV5-1, the J call TRBJ2-6; D ambiguous. The CDR3 covers 17 residues. Germline V gene sequence: CDR1 SGHRS, CDR2 YFSETQ. Trimming removed 8 bases from V and 2 bases from J, with 20 bases in between. The CDR3 sequence is CASRKRPNDAGANVLTF. CDR3 coding DNA: TGCGCCAGTCGAAAAAGGCCAAATGACGCTGGGGCCAACGTCCTGACTTTC.

The J gene is TRBJ2-1, the V gene TRBV7-2; no definite D call. Per germline, CDR1 SGHTA and CDR2 FQGNSA. V shed 3 bases and J shed 8 bases, with 11 bases lying between them. The CDR3 has 13 residues. CDR3 sequence: CASSFDNGYEQFF. As DNA, the CDR3 is TGTGCCAGCAGCTTCGACAATGGATATGAGCAGTTCTTC. The variable domain in full, completed from reference TRBV7-2 and TRBJ2-1, reads GAGVSQSPSNKVTEKGKDVELRCDPISGHTALYWYRQSLGQGLEFLIYFQGNSAPDKSGLPSDRFSAERTGGSVSTLTIQRTQQEDSAVYLCASSFDNGYEQFFGPGTRLTVL.

In this sample, this clonotype turned up many times. The chain links TRBV10-2 to TRBJ2-2; no reliable D call. This CDR3 is built from 14 residues. Between the trimmed V and J ends, which lost 8 bases and 5 bases, there was a span of 15 bases. Germline V gives CDR1 WSHSY, CDR2 SAAADI. CDR3 protein: CASRPLSGTGELFF. The CDR3 nucleotides read TGCGCCAGCCGCCCCCTATCAGGAACCGGGGAGCTGTTTTTT.

This clonotype was seen a handful of times. The gene calls are TRBV28 and TRBJ2-2, with D hard to call. The CDR3 is 12 amino acids. Trimming stripped 7 bases from V and 3 bases from J, with 6 bases between. Germline V gives CDR1 MDHEN, CDR2 SYDVKM. This CDR3 reads CASKLHTGELFF. The CDR3 nucleotides are TGTGCCAGCAAATTACACACCGGGGAGCTGTTTTTT. The full variable domain, its missing parts supplied by reference TRBV28 and TRBJ2-2, is DVKVTQSSRYLVKRTGEKVFLECVQDMDHENMFWYRQDPGLGLRLIYFSYDVKMKEKGDIPEGYSVSREKKERFSLILESASTNQTSMYLCASKLHTGELFFGEGSRLTVL.

This clonotype was recorded many times. V and J are TRBV5-1 and TRBJ2-3, with unresolved D. Trimming took 0 bases from V and 6 from J, leaving 11 bases between them. Germline values: CDR1 SGHRS, CDR2 YFSETQ. The CDR3 length is 14 residues. CDR3 bases: TGCGCCAGCAGCTTGGACGCCCGTGGCGATACGCAGTATTTT. As protein: CASSLDARGDTQYF.

The chain is built from TRBV12-3 or TRBV12-4 and TRBJ2-7, with D hard to call. V dropped 2 bases and J dropped 6 bases, with 11 bases sitting between them. The CDR3 is made up of 13 amino acids. The CDR3 nucleotides are TGTGCCAGCAGTTTAATCCTCGGGCTCGAGCAGTACGTC. This translates into CASSLILGLEQYV.

This clonotype was counted many times. The chain has TRBV20-1 and TRBJ2-3; perhaps TRBD2 as D (6 bases). Trimming took off 3 bases at V and 0 bases at J, with 10 bases between the two ends. This CDR3 has 14 amino acids. Germline values: CDR1 DFQATT, CDR2 SNEGSKA (reference sequence). CDR3: CSARSSGSTDTQYF. The CDR3 nucleotides read TGCAGTGCTAGGAGTAGCGGAAGCACAGATACGCAGTATTTT.